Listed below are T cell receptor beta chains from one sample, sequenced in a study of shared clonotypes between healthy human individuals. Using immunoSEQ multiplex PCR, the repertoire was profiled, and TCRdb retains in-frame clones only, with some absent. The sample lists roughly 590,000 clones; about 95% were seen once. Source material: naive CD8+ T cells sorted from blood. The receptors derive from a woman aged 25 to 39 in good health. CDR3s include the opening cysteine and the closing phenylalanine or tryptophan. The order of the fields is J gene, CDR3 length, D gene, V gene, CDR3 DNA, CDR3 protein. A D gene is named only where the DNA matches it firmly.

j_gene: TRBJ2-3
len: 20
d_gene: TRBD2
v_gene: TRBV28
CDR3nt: TGTGCCAGCAGTTTATCCCATCCCTTGGAGCGGGAGGCGTTAACAGATACGCAGTATTTT
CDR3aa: CASSLSHPLEREALTDTQYF

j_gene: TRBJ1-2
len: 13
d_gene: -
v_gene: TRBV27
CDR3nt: TGTGCCAGCAGTTCCGCAGGGGACTATGGCTACACCTTC
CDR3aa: CASSSAGDYGYTF

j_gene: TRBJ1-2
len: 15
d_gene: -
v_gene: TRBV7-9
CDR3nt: TGTGCCAGCAGCTACAGCAGGGGTCGTCAGTATGGCTACACCTTC
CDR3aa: CASSYSRGRQYGYTF

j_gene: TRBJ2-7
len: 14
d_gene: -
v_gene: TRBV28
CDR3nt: TGTGCCAGCAGTCAGGGGTCGGGGGGACCCGAGCAGTACTTC
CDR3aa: CASSQGSGGPEQYF

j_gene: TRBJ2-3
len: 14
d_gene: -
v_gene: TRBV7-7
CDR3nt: TGTGCCAGCAGCTTAGCGGGACCTTCTGATACGCAGTATTTT
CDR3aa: CASSLAGPSDTQYF

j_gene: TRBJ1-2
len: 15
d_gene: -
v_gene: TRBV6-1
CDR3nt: TGTGCCAGCAGTGAAGTTCCCGGGGTTAACTATGGCTACACCTTC
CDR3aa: CASSEVPGVNYGYTF

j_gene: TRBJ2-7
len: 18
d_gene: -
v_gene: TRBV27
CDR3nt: TGTGCCAGCAGTTCGCGGGACCCAGAGGGATTTGGCTCCTACGAGCAGTACTTC
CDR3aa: CASSSRDPEGFGSYEQYF

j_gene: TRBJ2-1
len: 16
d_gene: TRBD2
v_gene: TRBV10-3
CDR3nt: TGTGCCATCGCATCTGGGACTAGCGGGAGGGCATATGAGCAGTTCTTC
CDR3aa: CAIASGTSGRAYEQFF

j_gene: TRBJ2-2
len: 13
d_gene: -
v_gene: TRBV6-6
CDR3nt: TGTGCCAGCAGTTCTCTTGCCACCGGGGAGCTGTTTTTT
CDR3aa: CASSSLATGELFF

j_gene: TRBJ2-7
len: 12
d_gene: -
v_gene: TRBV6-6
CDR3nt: TGTGCCAGCAGTGGGACTTACTACGAGCAGTACTTC
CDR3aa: CASSGTYYEQYF

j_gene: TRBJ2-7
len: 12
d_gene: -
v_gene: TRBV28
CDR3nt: TGTGCCAGCAGCGTTAAGGCCTACGAGCAGTACTTC
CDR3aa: CASSVKAYEQYF

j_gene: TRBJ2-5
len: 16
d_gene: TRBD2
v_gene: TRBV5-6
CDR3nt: TGTGCCAGCAGCTTGGGACTAGCGGGAGTAGAAGAGACCCAGTACTTC
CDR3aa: CASSLGLAGVEETQYF

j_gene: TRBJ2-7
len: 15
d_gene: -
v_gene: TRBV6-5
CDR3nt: TGTGCCAGCAGTTACTCCGGCAGCGGACTTTACGAGCAGTACTTC
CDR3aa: CASSYSGSGLYEQYF

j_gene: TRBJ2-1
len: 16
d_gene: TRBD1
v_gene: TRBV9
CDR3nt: TGTGCCAGCAGCGTAGATGAGACAGGGTATTACAATGAGCAGTTCTTC
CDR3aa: CASSVDETGYYNEQFF

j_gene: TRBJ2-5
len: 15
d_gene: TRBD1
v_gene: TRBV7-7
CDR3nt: TGTGCCAGCAGCTCCCTGGACAGGTCCCAAGAGACCCAGTACTTC
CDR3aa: CASSSLDRSQETQYF

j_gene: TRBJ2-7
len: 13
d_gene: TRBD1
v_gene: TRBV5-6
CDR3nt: TGTGCCAGCAGCCCGGACAGGGGTTACGAGCAGTACTTC
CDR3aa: CASSPDRGYEQYF

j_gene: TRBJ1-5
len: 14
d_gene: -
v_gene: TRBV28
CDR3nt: TGTGCCAGCAGTTTATTGGCGAGCAATCAGCCCCAGCATTTT
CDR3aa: CASSLLASNQPQHF

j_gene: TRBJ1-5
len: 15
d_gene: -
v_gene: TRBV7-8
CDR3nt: TGTGCCAGCACCCACCGGGGCACTAGGGATCAGCCCCAGCATTTT
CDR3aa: CASTHRGTRDQPQHF

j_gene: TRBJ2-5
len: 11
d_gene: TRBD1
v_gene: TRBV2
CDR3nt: TGTGCCAGCAAAGACAGGGCAACCCAGTACTTC
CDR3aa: CASKDRATQYF

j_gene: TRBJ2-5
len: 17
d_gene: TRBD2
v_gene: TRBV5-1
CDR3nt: TGCGCCAGCAGCTTGGATACTAGCGGTTATGAGGGAGAGACCCAGTACTTC
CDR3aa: CASSLDTSGYEGETQYF

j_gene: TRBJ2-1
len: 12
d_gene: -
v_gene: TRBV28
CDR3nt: TGTGCCAGCAGTCTGACAGACAATGAGCAGTTCTTC
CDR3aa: CASSLTDNEQFF

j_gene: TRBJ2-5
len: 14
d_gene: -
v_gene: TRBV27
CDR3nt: TGTGCCAGCAGTTTAAGGGACTCTCAAGAGACCCAGTACTTC
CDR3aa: CASSLRDSQETQYF

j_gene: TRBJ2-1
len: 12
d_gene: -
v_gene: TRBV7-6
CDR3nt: TGTGCCAGCAGCTTAAGGTTCAATGAGCAGTTCTTC
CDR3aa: CASSLRFNEQFF

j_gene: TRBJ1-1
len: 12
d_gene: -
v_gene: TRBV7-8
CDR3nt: TGTGCCAGCAGCTTAGGGGCCCCGCCCGCTTTCTTT
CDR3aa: CASSLGAPPAFF

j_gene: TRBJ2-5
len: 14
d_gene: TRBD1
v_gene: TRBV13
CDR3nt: TGTGCCAGCACGGGACAGGGGAGCCGAGAGACCCAGTACTTC
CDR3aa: CASTGQGSRETQYF

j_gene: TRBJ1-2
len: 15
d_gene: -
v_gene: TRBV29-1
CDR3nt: TGCAGCGCTGATTTACCGGGTTCCTCTAACTATGGCTACACCTTC
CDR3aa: CSADLPGSSNYGYTF

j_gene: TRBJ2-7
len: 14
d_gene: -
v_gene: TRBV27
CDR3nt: TGTGCCAGCAGTCCCTCGAGGGAGTTCGGCGAGCAGTACTTC
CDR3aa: CASSPSREFGEQYF

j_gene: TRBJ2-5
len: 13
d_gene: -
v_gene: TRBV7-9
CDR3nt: TGTGCCAGCAGCCCTACCCCTCAAGAGACCCAGTACTTC
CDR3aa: CASSPTPQETQYF

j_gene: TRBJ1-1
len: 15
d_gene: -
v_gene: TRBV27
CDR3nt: TGTGCCAGCAGCCCCTCGGGGGGCGGGAACACTGAAGCTTTCTTT
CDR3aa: CASSPSGGGNTEAFF

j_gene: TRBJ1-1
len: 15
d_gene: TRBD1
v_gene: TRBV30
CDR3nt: TGTGCCTGGAGTCCGGGACAGGGAATGAACACTGAAGCTTTCTTT
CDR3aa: CAWSPGQGMNTEAFF

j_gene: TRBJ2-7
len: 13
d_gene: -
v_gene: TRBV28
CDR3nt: TGTGCCAGCAGTTTAGGCGGCAACTACGAGCAGTACTTC
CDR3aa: CASSLGGNYEQYF

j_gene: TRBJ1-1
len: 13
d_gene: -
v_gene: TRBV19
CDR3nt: TGTGCCAGTAAAGACGGAATGAACACTGAAGCTTTCTTT
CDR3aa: CASKDGMNTEAFF

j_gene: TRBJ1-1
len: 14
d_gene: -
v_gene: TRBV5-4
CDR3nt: TGTGCCAGCAGCTCGGTGGGGGGGAACACTGAAGCTTTCTTT
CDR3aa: CASSSVGGNTEAFF

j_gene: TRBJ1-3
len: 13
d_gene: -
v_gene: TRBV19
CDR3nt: TGTGCCAGTAGCCCTTACTCTGGAAACACCATATATTTT
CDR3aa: CASSPYSGNTIYF

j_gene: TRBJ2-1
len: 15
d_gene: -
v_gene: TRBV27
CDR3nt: TGTGCCAGCACCAGGGGTGGGAGATCCTACAATGAGCAGTTCTTC
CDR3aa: CASTRGGRSYNEQFF